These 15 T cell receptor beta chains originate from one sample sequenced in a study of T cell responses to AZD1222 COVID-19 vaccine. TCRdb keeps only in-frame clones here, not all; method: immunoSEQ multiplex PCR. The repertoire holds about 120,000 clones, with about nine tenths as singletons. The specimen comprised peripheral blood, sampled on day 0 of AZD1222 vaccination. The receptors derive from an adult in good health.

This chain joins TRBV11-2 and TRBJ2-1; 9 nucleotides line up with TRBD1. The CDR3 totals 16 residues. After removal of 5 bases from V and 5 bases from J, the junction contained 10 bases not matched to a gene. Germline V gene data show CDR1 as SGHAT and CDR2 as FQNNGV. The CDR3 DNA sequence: TGTGCCAGCAGCCATTTTCCGGGACAGGGCCACAATGAGCAGTTCTTC. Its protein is CASSHFPGQGHNEQFF.

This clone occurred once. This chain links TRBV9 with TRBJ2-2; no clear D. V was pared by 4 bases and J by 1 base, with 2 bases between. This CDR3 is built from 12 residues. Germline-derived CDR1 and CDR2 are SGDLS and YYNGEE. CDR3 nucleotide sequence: TGTGCCAGCAGCCTGAACACCGGGGAGCTGTTTTTT. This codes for CASSLNTGELFF.

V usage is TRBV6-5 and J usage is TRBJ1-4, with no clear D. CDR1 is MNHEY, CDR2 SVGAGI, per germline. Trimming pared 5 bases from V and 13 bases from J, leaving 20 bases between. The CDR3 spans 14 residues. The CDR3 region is CASSPTGSSQGLFF. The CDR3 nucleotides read TGTGCCAGCAGTCCGACCGGGAGCTCCCAAGGACTGTTTTTT.

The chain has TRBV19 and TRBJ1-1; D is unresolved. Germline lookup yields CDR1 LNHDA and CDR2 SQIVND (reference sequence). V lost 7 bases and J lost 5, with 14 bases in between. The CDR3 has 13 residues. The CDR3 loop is CASIADGTTEAFF. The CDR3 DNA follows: TGTGCCAGTATAGCGGACGGAACAACTGAAGCTTTCTTT.

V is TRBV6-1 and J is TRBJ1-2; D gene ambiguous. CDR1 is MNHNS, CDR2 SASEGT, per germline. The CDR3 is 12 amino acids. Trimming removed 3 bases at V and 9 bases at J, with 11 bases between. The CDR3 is CASSDLGLSYTF. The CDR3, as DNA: TGTGCCAGCAGTGACCTAGGGTTAAGCTACACCTTC.

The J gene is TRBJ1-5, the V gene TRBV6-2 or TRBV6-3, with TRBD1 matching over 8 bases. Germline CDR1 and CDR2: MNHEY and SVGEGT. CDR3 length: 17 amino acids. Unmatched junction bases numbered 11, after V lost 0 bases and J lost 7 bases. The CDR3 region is CASSYSSGGAHRQPQHF. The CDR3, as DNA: TGTGCCAGCAGTTACTCATCAGGGGGCGCCCACAGGCAGCCCCAGCATTTT.

The CDR3 region has the DNA TGCGCCAGCAGCCAGACAGGGGCACCTGGAGAAATCCATGGCTACACCTTC. This encodes CASSQTGAPGEIHGYTF. This sequence joins TRBV5-1 and TRBJ1-2; 8 nucleotides match TRBD1. The germline gives CDR1 SGHRS, CDR2 YFSETQ. The CDR3 covers 17 residues. J gave up 6 bases and V 4 bases, and 17 bases lay outside the gene matches. The full variable domain, in which reference TRBV5-1 and TRBJ1-2 provide the parts outside the CDR3, is KAGVTQTPRYLIKTRGQQVTLSCSPISGHRSVSWYQQTPGQGLQFLFEYFSETQRNKGNFPGRFSGRQFSNSRSEMNVSTLELGDSALYLCASSQTGAPGEIHGYTFGSGTRLTVV.

The DNA for the CDR3 is TGTGCCACAGGGGTGGCGGTATCCTACGAGCAGTACTTC. Encoded protein: CATGVAVSYEQYF. The chain couples TRBV6-5 to TRBJ2-7, with a possible D match to TRBD1 (6 bases). Looked up from germline, CDR1 is MNHEY and CDR2 is SVGAGI. Trimming took 10 bases from V and 1 from J, leaving 14 bases between them. The length of the CDR3 is 13 residues.

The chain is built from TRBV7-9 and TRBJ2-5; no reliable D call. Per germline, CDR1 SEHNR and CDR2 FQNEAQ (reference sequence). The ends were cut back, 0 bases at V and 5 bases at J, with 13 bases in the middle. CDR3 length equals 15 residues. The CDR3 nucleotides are TGTGCCAGCAGCTTAGCGCCGGTGGGCGGTGAGACCCAGTACTTC. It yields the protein CASSLAPVGGETQYF.

The CDR3 loop reads CASSQARYEQYF. The CDR3, as DNA: TGTGCCAGCAGCCAAGCCAGATACGAGCAGTACTTC. The chain uses TRBV3-1 (or the pseudogene TRBV3-2) and TRBJ2-7; D unclear. The CDR3 is 12 residues long. V was trimmed by 1 base and J by 4 bases, leaving 5 bases between them. CDR1 and CDR2 from the germline V gene are LGHDT and YNNKEL (reference sequence).

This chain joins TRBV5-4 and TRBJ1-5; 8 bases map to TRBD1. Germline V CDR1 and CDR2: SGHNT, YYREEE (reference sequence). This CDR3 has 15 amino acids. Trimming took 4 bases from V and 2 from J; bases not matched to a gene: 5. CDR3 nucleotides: TGTGCCAGCAGCGTGACAGGGGCCGGCAATCAGCCCCAGCATTTT. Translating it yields CASSVTGAGNQPQHF. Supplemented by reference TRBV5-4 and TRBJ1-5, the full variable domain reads ETGVTQSPTHLIKTRGQQVTLRCSSQSGHNTVSWYQQALGQGPQFIFQYYREEENGRGNFPPRFSGLQFPNYSSELNVNALELDDSALYLCASSVTGAGNQPQHFGDGTRLSIL.

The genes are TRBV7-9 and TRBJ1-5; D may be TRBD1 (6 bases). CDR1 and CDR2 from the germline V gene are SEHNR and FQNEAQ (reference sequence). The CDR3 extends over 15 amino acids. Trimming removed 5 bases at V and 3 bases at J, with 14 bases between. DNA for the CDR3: TGTGCCAGCAGCCCAGGGGAGACTTACAATCAGCCCCAGCATTTT. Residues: CASSPGETYNQPQHF.

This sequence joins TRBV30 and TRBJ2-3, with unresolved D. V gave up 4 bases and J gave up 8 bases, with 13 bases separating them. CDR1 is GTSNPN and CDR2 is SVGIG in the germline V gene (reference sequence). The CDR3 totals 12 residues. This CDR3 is CAWTVGPGTQYF. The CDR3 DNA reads TGTGCCTGGACCGTAGGGCCGGGTACGCAGTATTTT.

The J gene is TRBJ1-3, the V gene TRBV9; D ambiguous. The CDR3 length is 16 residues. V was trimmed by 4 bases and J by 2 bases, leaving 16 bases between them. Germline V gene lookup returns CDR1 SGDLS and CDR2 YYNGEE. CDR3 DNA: TGTGCCAGCAGCACAAACCGGGATTCCGCTGGAAACACCATATATTTT. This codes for CASSTNRDSAGNTIYF.

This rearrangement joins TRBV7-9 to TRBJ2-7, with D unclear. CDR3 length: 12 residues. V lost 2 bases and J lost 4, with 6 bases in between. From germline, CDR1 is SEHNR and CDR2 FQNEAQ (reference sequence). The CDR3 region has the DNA TGTGCCAGCAGCTTATATAGTTACGAGCAGTACTTC. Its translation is CASSLYSYEQYF.